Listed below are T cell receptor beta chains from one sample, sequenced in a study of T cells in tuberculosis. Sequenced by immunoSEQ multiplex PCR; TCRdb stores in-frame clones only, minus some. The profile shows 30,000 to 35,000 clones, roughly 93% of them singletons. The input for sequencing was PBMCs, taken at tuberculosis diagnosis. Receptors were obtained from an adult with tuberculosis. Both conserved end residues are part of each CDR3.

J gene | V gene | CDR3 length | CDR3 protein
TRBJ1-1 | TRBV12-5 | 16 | CASGLGNTGGNTEAFF
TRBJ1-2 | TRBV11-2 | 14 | CASSQATLVNGYTF
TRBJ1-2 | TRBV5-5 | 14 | CASSSDRTPYGYTF
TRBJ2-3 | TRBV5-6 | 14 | CASSSGGAGNTQYF
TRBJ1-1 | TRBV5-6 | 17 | CASSLAGGGAENTEAFF
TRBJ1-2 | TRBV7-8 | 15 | CASSLEWGRSYGYTF
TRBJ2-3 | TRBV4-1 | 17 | CASSQGRGLAGRYTQYF
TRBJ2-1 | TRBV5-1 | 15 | CASSLEGQPYNEQFF
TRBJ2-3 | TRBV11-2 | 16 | CASSLVVGGRTDTQYF
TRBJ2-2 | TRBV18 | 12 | CASSPDGGGATF
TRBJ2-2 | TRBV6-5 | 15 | CASSTQGAVTGELFF
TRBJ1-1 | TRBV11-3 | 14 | CASSQQGLGTEAFF
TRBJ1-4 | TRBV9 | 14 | CASSAPGSNEKLFF
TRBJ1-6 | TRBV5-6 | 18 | CASSLPSAGRQENSPLHF
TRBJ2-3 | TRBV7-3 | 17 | CASSPPPGGQGADTQYF
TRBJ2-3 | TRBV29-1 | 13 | CSVESTHTDTQYF
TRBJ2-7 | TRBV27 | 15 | CASSSPGGSSYEQYF
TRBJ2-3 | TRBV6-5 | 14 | CASSGGRSVDTQYF
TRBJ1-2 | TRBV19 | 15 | CASSTLTGANYGYTF